The 9 T cell receptor beta chains reported below all come from one sample, sequenced in a study of T-cell memory formation after mild COVID-19. Each CDR3 protein is one row after TCRdb ran MiXCR on the 5' RACE reads. In the table there are under 600,000 distinct CDR3 sequences, roughly 22% of which are singletons. Sequencing used PBMCs or a T cell subset sorted from them (not recorded which). All receptors derive from an adult woman who had mild COVID-19 (a few samples of this study predate the infection). Cell type and time point are not known.

This clonotype was recorded at least ten times. The rearrangement links TRBV18 to TRBJ2-7, with no clear D. In germline, CDR1 is KGHSH, CDR2 LQKENI. CDR3 length: 11 amino acids. Trimming took 5 bases from V and 3 from J, leaving 5 bases between them. The CDR3 DNA is TGTGCCAGCTCAGGGAACTACGAGCAGTACTTC. It yields the protein CASSGNYEQYF.

Only a few counts were recorded for this clonotype. An end of the junction differs from the germline gene, which may be a read error. This CDR3 is CASTQGENAEAFF. The CDR3 coding sequence is TGTGCCAGCACCCAAGGGGAGAACGCTGAAGCTTTCTTT. The rearrangement uses TRBV3-1 and TRBJ1-1; D may be TRBD1 (5 bases). The CDR3 contains 13 residues. The germline CDR1 and CDR2 sequences are LGHDT and YNNKEL (reference sequence).

This clonotype has only a few counts. This chain links TRBV4-2 with TRBJ1-1; 7 bases are a match to TRBD1. V dropped 6 bases and J dropped 4; count of bases not matched to a gene: 11. Germline loops: CDR1 LGHNA, CDR2 YNFKEQ. This CDR3 is built from 15 residues. CDR3 DNA sequence: TGTGCCAGCAGGGGGGAGGGGGCGCTTGGCACTGAAGCTTTCTTT. Translation gives CASRGEGALGTEAFF.

The J gene is TRBJ2-5, the V gene TRBV30, with a weak D call TRBD2 (7 bases). V was trimmed by 0 bases and J by 4 bases, leaving 12 bases between them. The germline gives CDR1 GTSNPN, CDR2 SVGIG (reference sequence). This CDR3 spans 14 amino acids. The CDR3 region is CAWSVGGRSETQYF. The CDR3 DNA reads as TGTGCCTGGAGTGTCGGGGGGCGATCAGAGACCCAGTACTTC. Drawing the rest from reference TRBV30 and TRBJ2-5, the complete variable domain is SQTIHQWPATLVQPVGSPLSLECTVEGTSNPNLYWYRQAAGRGLQLLFYSVGIGQISSEVPQNLSASRPQDRQFILSSKKLLLSDSGFYLCAWSVGGRSETQYFGPGTRLLVL.

V and J are TRBV5-1 and TRBJ2-7; no firm D call. From germline, CDR1 is SGHRS and CDR2 YFSETQ. The CDR3 runs 14 residues. Trimming stripped 0 bases from V and 2 bases from J, with 9 bases between. In DNA form, the CDR3 reads TGCGCCAGCAGCTTGGGATTGCTAACCTACGAGCAGTACTTC. This translates into CASSLGLLTYEQYF.

This clonotype turned up a few times. The chain recombines TRBV5-6 with TRBJ1-2; possible D gene TRBD1, 5 bases. Trimming took 7 bases from V and 1 from J, leaving 17 bases between them. This CDR3 has 15 amino acids. Germline CDR1 and CDR2: SGHDT and YYEEEE. CDR3 sequence: CASGSRDGLNYGYTF. DNA for the CDR3: TGTGCCAGCGGTTCTCGGGACGGCCTTAACTATGGCTACACCTTC.

This chain joins TRBV6-5 and TRBJ1-2; D is perhaps TRBD1 (5 bases). This CDR3 region has 14 residues. V dropped 2 bases and J dropped 8 bases, with 15 bases sitting between them. Germline V gene data show CDR1 as MNHEY and CDR2 as SVGAGI. CDR3 coding DNA: TGTGCCAGCAGTTACGGGGCCGAAATAGTAGGCTACACCTTC. It specifies CASSYGAEIVGYTF.

In this sample, this clonotype turned up a few times. This chain uses TRBV2 with TRBJ2-1; the match to TRBD2 covers 7 bases. Germline-derived CDR1 and CDR2 are SNHLY and FYNNEI. This CDR3 region has 14 residues. Losses at the gene ends were 1 base for V and 8 bases for J; bases not matched to a gene: 5. CDR3 residues: CASSEGGLVYEQFF. The CDR3 bases are TGTGCCAGCAGTGAAGGAGGACTAGTCTATGAGCAGTTCTTC.

The rearrangement uses TRBV11-3 and TRBJ2-7; 11 bases line up with TRBD2. V was pared by 4 bases and J by 1 base, with 12 bases of the junction left unmatched. The CDR3 runs to 18 residues. From germline, CDR1 is SGHNT and CDR2 YENEEA. In DNA form, the CDR3 reads TGTGCCAGCAGCTCTCTTTGGTCGGTAGCGGGAGGGTCCTACGAGCAGTACTTC. Translated: CASSSLWSVAGGSYEQYF.